This passage covers 28 T cell receptor beta chains from one sample sequenced in a study of blood T cells in healthy people across ages. Using a J-beta primer mix together with a sample-barcoded 5' primer, a second PCR was run for about 6 to 11 cycles. TCRdb processed the 5' RACE reads anew with MiXCR; each CDR3 protein has one entry. The sample yields about a million distinct CDR3 sequences, 40% to 60% seen once. Sample: blood. The receptors here all came from a young man in good health.

V usage is TRBV5-1 and J usage is TRBJ1-2; D possibly corresponds to TRBD1 (5 bases). Germline values: CDR1 SGHRS, CDR2 YFSETQ. Between the trimmed V and J ends, which lost 0 bases and 3 bases, there was a span of 12 bases. The CDR3 is 15 residues long. CDR3 protein: CASSLGQSRDYGYTF. The CDR3 nucleotides are TGCGCCAGCAGCTTGGGACAGTCCCGGGACTATGGCTACACCTTC.

The rearrangement links TRBV29-1 to TRBJ2-6; D remains ambiguous. The CDR3 length is 14 residues. V lost 4 bases to trimming and J lost 0 bases, with 7 bases between them. Germline loops: CDR1 SQVTM, CDR2 ANQGSEA. This CDR3 is CSVGMNSGANVLTF. CDR3 bases: TGCAGCGTTGGAATGAACTCTGGGGCCAACGTCCTGACTTTC.

The chain has TRBV3-1 and TRBJ1-2, with 10 bases fitting TRBD1. V was clipped by 4 bases and J by 4 bases; unmatched bases: 6. The CDR3 loop spans 15 amino acids. Germline CDR1 LGHDT, CDR2 YNNKEL (reference sequence). This CDR3 reads CASSPGTGALYGYTF. The CDR3 DNA is TGTGCCAGCAGCCCGGGGACAGGGGCCCTCTATGGCTACACCTTC.

The rearrangement joins TRBV5-1 to TRBJ2-5; D is tentatively TRBD1 or TRBD2 (6 bases each). Germline V CDR1 and CDR2: SGHRS, YFSETQ. The ends were cut back, 5 bases at V and 4 bases at J, with 18 bases in the middle. The CDR3 sequence is 15 residues long. CDR3 protein: CASRRIQGRLETQYF. The CDR3 DNA reads as TGCGCCAGCAGACGAATTCAGGGGAGGTTAGAGACCCAGTACTTC.

The chain uses TRBV3-1 and TRBJ1-4; D not certain. This CDR3 contains 15 residues. Trimming shortened V by 2 bases and J by 2 bases, and 9 bases separated the two germline ends. The V gene's germline CDR1 is LGHDT and CDR2 YNNKEL (reference sequence). DNA for the CDR3: TGTGCCAGCAGCCAACCCCTAGGGACTAATGAAAAACTGTTTTTT. Translation: CASSQPLGTNEKLFF.

About this clonotype: At one end, the junction sequence differs from germline, possibly due to a read error. The chain links TRBV3-1 to TRBJ1-1; D may be TRBD1 (5 bases). The V gene's germline CDR1 is LGHDT and CDR2 YNNKEL (reference sequence). The CDR3 contains 13 residues. CDR3 in amino acids: CASNQGDLTEAFF. The CDR3 DNA sequence: TGTGCCAGCAACCAAGGGGACCTCACTGAAGCTTTCTTT.

The chain is built from TRBV7-9 and TRBJ2-1, with no clear D. CDR1 is SEHNR, CDR2 FQNEAQ, per germline (reference sequence). The CDR3 runs to 13 residues. V was shortened by 1 base and J by 8 bases, with 9 bases between the two germline ends. This CDR3 reads CASSLVGKDEQFF. The CDR3 DNA reads TGTGCCAGCAGCTTAGTAGGCAAGGATGAGCAGTTCTTC.

The chain is built from TRBV4-2 and TRBJ2-3, with unresolved D. This CDR3 is 16 amino acids long. The V end was cut by 1 base, the J end by 2 bases, with 13 bases between. Per the germline V gene, CDR1 is LGHNA and CDR2 is YNFKEQ. Here the CDR3 reads CASSQVGWANTDTQYF. In DNA form, the CDR3 reads TGTGCCAGCAGCCAAGTCGGGTGGGCGAACACAGATACGCAGTATTTT.

The rearrangement uses TRBV4-2 and TRBJ2-7, with 10 bases lining up with TRBD2. The germline V gene has CDR1 LGHNA and CDR2 YNFKEQ. The CDR3 sequence is 15 residues long. Trimming removed 4 bases from V and 5 bases from J; junction bases left unmatched: 8. The CDR3: CASSLERGGLNEQYF. CDR3 coding DNA: TGTGCCAGCAGCCTAGAGCGGGGGGGCCTCAACGAGCAGTACTTC.

This clonotype has only a few counts. This sequence joins TRBV4-1 and TRBJ1-4; D gene unclear. From germline, CDR1 is MGHRA and CDR2 YSYEKL. CDR3 length equals 14 residues. V was clipped by 2 bases and J by 8 bases, with 12 bases between them. This CDR3 is CASSQLEGREKLFF. DNA for the CDR3: TGCGCCAGCAGCCAACTGGAGGGTCGGGAAAAACTGTTTTTT.

This chain uses TRBV12-3 or TRBV12-4 with TRBJ1-2, with 7 bases aligning to TRBD1. V shed 6 bases, J shed 7 bases, and the junction held 2 bases outside the gene matches. This CDR3 spans 11 amino acids. The CDR3, as DNA: TGTGCCAGCAGAACAGGGGTTGGCTACACCTTC. Translation gives CASRTGVGYTF.

Only one count was recorded for this clonotype. The V gene is TRBV4-1, the J gene TRBJ1-1, with D uncertain. CDR3 length: 13 residues. Germline-derived CDR1 and CDR2 are MGHRA and YSYEKL. V was trimmed by 2 bases and J by 3 bases, leaving 7 bases between them. CDR3 DNA: TGCGCCAGCAGCCAATTAGAGGACACTGAAGCTTTCTTT. This sequence encodes CASSQLEDTEAFF.

This chain uses TRBV20-1 with TRBJ1-6; perhaps TRBD1 as D (5 bases). Per the germline V gene, CDR1 is DFQATT and CDR2 is SNEGSKA (reference sequence). This CDR3 is built from 13 residues. Between the trimmed V and J ends, which lost 4 bases and 9 bases, there was a span of 13 bases. The CDR3 loop reads CSAKGQGTSPLHF. The CDR3 DNA sequence: TGCAGTGCTAAGGGGCAGGGTACTTCACCCCTCCACTTT.

V gene TRBV28 combines with J gene TRBJ2-1; TRBD2 agrees at 8 bases. Germline CDR1 is MDHEN and CDR2 is SYDVKM. V trimming: 3 bases; J trimming: 6 bases; junction bases outside the gene matches: 7. The CDR3 sequence is 15 residues long. The CDR3 here is CASSFRGGPVNEQFF. The CDR3 DNA follows: TGTGCCAGCAGTTTTCGGGGGGGCCCGGTCAATGAGCAGTTCTTC.

This chain links TRBV20-1 with TRBJ2-1; perhaps TRBD2 as D (6 bases). Germline loops: CDR1 DFQATT, CDR2 SNEGSKA (reference sequence). CDR3 size: 15 residues. V was trimmed by 3 bases and J by 2 bases, leaving 14 bases between them. The DNA of the CDR3 is TGCAGTGCTAGCCCCCAGGGAGGCGCCTACAATGAGCAGTTCTTC. It yields the protein CSASPQGGAYNEQFF.

The rearrangement links TRBV10-3 to TRBJ2-5; D is perhaps TRBD2 (5 bases). CDR1 and CDR2 from the germline V gene are ENHRY and SYGVKD. Between the trimmed V and J ends, which lost 2 bases and 11 bases, there was a span of 12 bases. The CDR3 length is 12 residues. The CDR3 region has the DNA TGTGCCATCAGTGAGCCGGGGAAACGGCAGTACTTC. This codes for CAISEPGKRQYF.

The V and J genes are TRBV6-5 and TRBJ2-4; maybe TRBD1 (6 bases). The J call is doubtful: the DNA matches TRBJ2-7 better. Germline CDR1 reads MNHEY; CDR2 reads SVGAGI. The CDR3 extends over 14 amino acids. Here the CDR3 DNA reads TGTGCCAGCAGTTACGGGGACATGATCTACGAGCAGTACTTC. It translates to CASSYGDMIYEQYF.

This clonotype was found once. V gene TRBV20-1 combines with J gene TRBJ2-5; no reliable D call. The CDR3 sequence is 11 residues long. CDR1 is DFQATT, CDR2 SNEGSKA, per germline (reference sequence). The V and J ends lost 6 bases and 2 bases respectively, with 7 bases between them. The CDR3 reads CSAIEQETQYF. The CDR3 coding sequence is TGCAGTGCCATCGAGCAAGAGACCCAGTACTTC.

This clonotype was picked up many times. The gene calls are TRBV11-2 and TRBJ2-1; unclear D gene. The V gene lost 5 bases and the J gene lost 1 base, with 6 bases spanning the gap. This CDR3 is 13 amino acids long. CDR1 is SGHAT, CDR2 FQNNGV, per germline. The CDR3 spells CASSRISYNEQFF. The CDR3 DNA sequence: TGTGCCAGCAGCCGGATTTCCTACAATGAGCAGTTCTTC.

This clonotype was observed at least ten times. CDR3 sequence (DNA): TGCAGCGTTGAAGACCACGAGCAGTACTTC. Its protein is CSVEDHEQYF. J is TRBJ2-7 and V is TRBV29-1; D call uncertain. Germline CDR1 and CDR2: SQVTM and ANQGSEA. There are 10 residues in the CDR3. V lost 0 bases and J 5 bases, leaving 2 bases between the germline ends.

The chain uses TRBV4-3 and TRBJ1-1; D is unresolved. Germline CDR1 LGHNA, CDR2 YSLEER. The CDR3 is 15 amino acids. Trimming pared 0 bases from V and 4 bases from J, leaving 12 bases between. CDR3: CASSQDQQGGTEAFF. DNA for the CDR3: TGCGCCAGCAGCCAAGACCAGCAAGGAGGCACTGAAGCTTTCTTT.

This clonotype has a count of ten or more. This chain uses TRBV20-1 with TRBJ2-3; no clear D gene. CDR3 length equals 16 residues. V was clipped by 0 bases and J by 0 bases, with 13 bases between them. CDR1 is DFQATT, CDR2 SNEGSKA, per germline (reference sequence). CDR3 sequence: CSARDPGSSSTDTQYF. CDR3 nucleotides: TGCAGTGCTAGAGATCCGGGCTCTTCTAGCACAGATACGCAGTATTTT.

The rearrangement uses TRBV29-1 and TRBJ2-1; 11 bases fit TRBD2. CDR3 length: 13 residues. From germline, CDR1 is SQVTM and CDR2 ANQGSEA. Germline trimming cut 7 bases from V and 8 bases from J; bases unmatched to any gene: 7. The CDR3 DNA is TGCAGCGCCATAGCGGGGGGGCTTTATGAGCAGTTCTTC. Translated, it gives CSAIAGGLYEQFF.

The sample holds a few counts of this clonotype. The V gene is TRBV29-1, the J gene TRBJ2-5, with D unclear. This CDR3 spans 12 amino acids. CDR1 SQVTM and CDR2 ANQGSEA come from the germline V gene. V was clipped by 4 bases and J by 1 base, with 7 bases between them. Here the CDR3 DNA reads TGCAGCGTTGGACCTTCCCAAGAGACCCAGTACTTC. Its protein is CSVGPSQETQYF.

This clonotype has just a few counts. The rearrangement joins TRBV5-1 to TRBJ1-5; TRBD1 matches at 10 bases. The CDR3 loop spans 14 amino acids. The V segment lost 4 bases and the J segment 6 bases; nucleotides outside the gene matches: 4. Germline CDR1 and CDR2: SGHRS and YFSETQ. CDR3 DNA sequence: TGCGCCAGCAGCGTGGACAGGGGGGGTCAGCCCCAGCATTTT. Translated, it gives CASSVDRGGQPQHF.

The rearrangement links TRBV20-1 to TRBJ2-4; the match to TRBD1 covers 9 bases. The CDR3 is made up of 17 amino acids. V dropped 0 bases and J dropped 2; count of bases not matched to a gene: 8. Per germline, CDR1 DFQATT and CDR2 SNEGSKA (reference sequence). The CDR3 reads CSARDPTGGETKNIQYF. In DNA, the CDR3 is TGCAGTGCTAGAGATCCTACAGGGGGCGAGACCAAAAACATTCAGTACTTC.

The chain combines TRBV7-9 with TRBJ2-1; 7 positions agree with TRBD1. Near its end, the DNA agrees better with TRBJ2-7, so the J call may be wrong. The CDR3 consists of 14 residues. Germline CDR1 SEHNR, CDR2 FQNEAQ (reference sequence). CDR3 sequence: CASSLGTDTYEQYF. The CDR3 DNA sequence: TGTGCCAGCAGCTTGGGGACAGACACCTACGAGCAGTACTTC.

V and J are TRBV12-3 or TRBV12-4 and TRBJ2-7; TRBD2 agrees at 7 bases. Trimming removed 11 bases from V and 1 base from J; junction bases left unmatched: 5. CDR3 length equals 12 residues. CDR3 coding DNA: TGTGCCGCCCAGGGAGGGTCCTACGAGCAGTACTTC. Translated, it gives CAAQGGSYEQYF.